This note documents a single TCR beta chain sequence. This specimen comes from a study of cytomegalovirus exposure and HLA in healthy donors. The CDR3 spans 14 residues. J was trimmed by 3 bases and V by 2 bases; bases with no gene match: 4. The germline V gene has CDR1 MGHDK and CDR2 SYGVNS. PCR employed 60 Vbeta and 13 Jbeta primers. Assay used: immunoSEQ multiplex PCR; TCRdb lists only in-frame clones, some missing. The sample contains some 200,000 clones, approximately 80% of which appear only once. V gene TRBV25-1 combines with J gene TRBJ2-7; TRBD2 agrees at 7 bases. Input material: PBMCs. The sequence came from a man aged 45-65 years in good health and CMV-seronegative. The DNA of the CDR3 is TGTGCCAGCAGTGAACGGGGCGGGGGCTACGAGCAGTACTTC. Protein sequence: CASSERGGGYEQYF.